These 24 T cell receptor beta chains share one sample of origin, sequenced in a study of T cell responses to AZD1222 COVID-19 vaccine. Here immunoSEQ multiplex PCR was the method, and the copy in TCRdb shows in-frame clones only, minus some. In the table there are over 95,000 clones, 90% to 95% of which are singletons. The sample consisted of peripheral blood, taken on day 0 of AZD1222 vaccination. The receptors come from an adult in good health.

CDR3: CASSLAGGGELFF. In DNA, the CDR3 is TGTGCCAGCAGCCTGGCGGGGGGCGGGGAGCTGTTTTTT. The rearrangement joins TRBV9 to TRBJ2-2, with 8 bases identical to TRBD2. CDR1 and CDR2 (germline): SGDLS, YYNGEE. The junction had 3 bases not matched to a gene; V was cut back by 4 bases and J by 7 bases. The CDR3 is made up of 13 amino acids. Full variable domain (missing parts from reference TRBV9 and TRBJ2-2): DSGVTQTPKHLITATGQRVTLRCSPRSGDLSVYWYQQSLDQGLQFLIQYYNGEERAKGNILERFSAQQFPDLHSELNLSSLELGDSALYFCASSLAGGGELFFGEGSRLTVL.

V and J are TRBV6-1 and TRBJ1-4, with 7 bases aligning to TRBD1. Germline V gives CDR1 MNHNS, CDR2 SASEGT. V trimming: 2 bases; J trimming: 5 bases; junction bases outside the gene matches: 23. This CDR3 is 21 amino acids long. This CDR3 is CASSERTWRQVSTGANEKLFF. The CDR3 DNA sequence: TGTGCCAGCAGTGAAAGGACATGGCGACAGGTCTCAACAGGGGCCAATGAAAAACTGTTTTTT.

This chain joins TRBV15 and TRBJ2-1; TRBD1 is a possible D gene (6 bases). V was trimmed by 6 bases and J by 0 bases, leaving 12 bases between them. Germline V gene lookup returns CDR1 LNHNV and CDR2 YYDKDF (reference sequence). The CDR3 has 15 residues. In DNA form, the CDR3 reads TGTGCCACCAGACAGGACAGTAGCTCCTACAATGAGCAGTTCTTC. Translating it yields CATRQDSSSYNEQFF.

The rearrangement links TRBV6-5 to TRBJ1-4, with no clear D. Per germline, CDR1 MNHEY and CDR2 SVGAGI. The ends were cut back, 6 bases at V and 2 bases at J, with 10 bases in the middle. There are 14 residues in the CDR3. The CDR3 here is CASRKVGTNEKLFF. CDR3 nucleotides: TGTGCCAGCAGAAAAGTGGGGACTAATGAAAAACTGTTTTTT.

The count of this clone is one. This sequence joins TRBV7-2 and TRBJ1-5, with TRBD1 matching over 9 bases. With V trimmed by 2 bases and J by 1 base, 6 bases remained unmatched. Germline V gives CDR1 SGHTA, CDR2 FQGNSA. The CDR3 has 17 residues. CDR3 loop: CASSLRTGVRSNQPQHF. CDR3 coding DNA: TGTGCCAGCAGCTTACGGACAGGGGTCCGAAGCAATCAGCCCCAGCATTTT.

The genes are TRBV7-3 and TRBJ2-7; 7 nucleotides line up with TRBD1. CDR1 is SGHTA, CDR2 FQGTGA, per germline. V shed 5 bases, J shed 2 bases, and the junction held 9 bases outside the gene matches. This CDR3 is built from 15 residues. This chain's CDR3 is CASSRRQGEAYEQYF. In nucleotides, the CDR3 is TGTGCCAGCAGCCGCCGACAGGGAGAAGCCTACGAGCAGTACTTC.

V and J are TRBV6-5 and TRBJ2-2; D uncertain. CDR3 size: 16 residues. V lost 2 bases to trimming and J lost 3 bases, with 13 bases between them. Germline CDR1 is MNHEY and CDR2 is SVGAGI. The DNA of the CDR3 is TGTGCCAGCAGTTACCTAAGAGGCCTGGACACCGGGGAGCTGTTTTTT. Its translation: CASSYLRGLDTGELFF.

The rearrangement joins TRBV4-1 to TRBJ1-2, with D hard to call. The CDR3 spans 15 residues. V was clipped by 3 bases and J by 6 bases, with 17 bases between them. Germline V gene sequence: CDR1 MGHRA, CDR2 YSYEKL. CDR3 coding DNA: TGCGCCAGCAGCCAGATGGTTGGTAATTGGGATGGCTACACCTTC. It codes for CASSQMVGNWDGYTF.

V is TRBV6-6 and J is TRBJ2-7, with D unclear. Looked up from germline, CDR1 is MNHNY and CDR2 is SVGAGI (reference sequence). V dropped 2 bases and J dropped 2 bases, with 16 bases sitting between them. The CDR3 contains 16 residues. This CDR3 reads CASSYVLVYFPYEQYF. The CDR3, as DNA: TGTGCCAGCAGTTACGTCCTGGTCTACTTCCCCTACGAGCAGTACTTC.

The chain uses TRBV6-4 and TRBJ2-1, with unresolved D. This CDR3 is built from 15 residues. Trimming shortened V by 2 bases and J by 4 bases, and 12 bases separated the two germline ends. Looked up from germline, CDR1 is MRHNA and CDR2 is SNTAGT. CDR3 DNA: TGTGCCAGCAGTGACGATGGCTCCCTGTACAATGAGCAGTTCTTC. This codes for CASSDDGSLYNEQFF.

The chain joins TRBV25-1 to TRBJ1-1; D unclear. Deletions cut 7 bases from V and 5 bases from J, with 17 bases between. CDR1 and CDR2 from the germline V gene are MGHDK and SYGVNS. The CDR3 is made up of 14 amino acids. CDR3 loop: CASTGSGRVTEAFF. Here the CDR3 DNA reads TGTGCCAGCACAGGATCGGGGAGGGTAACTGAAGCTTTCTTT.

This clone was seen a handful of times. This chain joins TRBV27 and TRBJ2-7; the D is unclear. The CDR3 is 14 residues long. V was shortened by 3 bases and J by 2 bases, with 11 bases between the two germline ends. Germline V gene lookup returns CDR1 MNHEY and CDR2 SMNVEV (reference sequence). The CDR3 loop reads CASSLGRTTYEQYF. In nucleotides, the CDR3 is TGTGCCAGCAGTTTGGGCAGGACGACCTACGAGCAGTACTTC.

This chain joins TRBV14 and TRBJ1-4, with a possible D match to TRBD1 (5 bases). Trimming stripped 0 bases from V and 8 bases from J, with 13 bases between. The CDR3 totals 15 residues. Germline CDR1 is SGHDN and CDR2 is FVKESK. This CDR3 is CASSQDQGMREKLFF. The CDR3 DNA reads TGTGCCAGCAGCCAAGATCAGGGTATGAGGGAAAAACTGTTTTTT.

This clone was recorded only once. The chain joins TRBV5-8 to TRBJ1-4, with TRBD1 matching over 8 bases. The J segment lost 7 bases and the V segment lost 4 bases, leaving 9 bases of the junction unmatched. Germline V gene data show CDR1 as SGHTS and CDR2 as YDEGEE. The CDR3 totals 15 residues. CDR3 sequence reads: CASSQPTGASEKLFF. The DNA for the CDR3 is TGTGCCAGCAGCCAGCCGACAGGGGCCTCTGAAAAACTGTTTTTT.

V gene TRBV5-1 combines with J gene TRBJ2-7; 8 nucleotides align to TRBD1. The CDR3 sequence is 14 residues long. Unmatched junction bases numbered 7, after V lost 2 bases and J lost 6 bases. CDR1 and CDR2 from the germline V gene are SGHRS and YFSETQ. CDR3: CASSLGDRGGEQYF. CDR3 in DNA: TGCGCCAGCAGCTTAGGAGACAGGGGTGGCGAGCAGTACTTC.

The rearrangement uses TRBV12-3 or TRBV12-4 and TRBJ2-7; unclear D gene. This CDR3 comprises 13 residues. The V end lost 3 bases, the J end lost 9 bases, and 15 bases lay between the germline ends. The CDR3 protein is CASSFGRAIGQYF. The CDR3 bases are TGTGCCAGCAGTTTCGGACGGGCGATAGGGCAGTACTTC.

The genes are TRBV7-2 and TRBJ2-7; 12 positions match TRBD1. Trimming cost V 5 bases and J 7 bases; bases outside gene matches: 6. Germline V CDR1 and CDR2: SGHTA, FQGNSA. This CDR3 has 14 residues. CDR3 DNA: TGTGCCAGCAGCCTCGGGACAGGGGGCTGGGAGCAGTACTTC. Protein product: CASSLGTGGWEQYF.

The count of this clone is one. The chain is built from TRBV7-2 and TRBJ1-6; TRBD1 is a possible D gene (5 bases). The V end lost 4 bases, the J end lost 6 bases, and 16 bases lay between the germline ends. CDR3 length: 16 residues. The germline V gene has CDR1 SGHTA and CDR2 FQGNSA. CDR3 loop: CASSSRSTRGNSPLHF. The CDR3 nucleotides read TGTGCCAGCAGCTCACGATCGACAAGGGGTAATTCACCCCTCCACTTT.

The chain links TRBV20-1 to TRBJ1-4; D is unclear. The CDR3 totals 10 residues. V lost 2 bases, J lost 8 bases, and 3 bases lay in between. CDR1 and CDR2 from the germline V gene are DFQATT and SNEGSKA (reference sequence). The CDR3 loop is CSARHEKLFF. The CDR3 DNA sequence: TGCAGTGCTAGACACGAAAAACTGTTTTTT.

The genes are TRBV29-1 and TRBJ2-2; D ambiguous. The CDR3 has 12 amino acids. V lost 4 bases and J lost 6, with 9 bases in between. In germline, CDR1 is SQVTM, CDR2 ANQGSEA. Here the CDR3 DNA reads TGCAGCGTTGTCCTGGCAGCCGGGGAGCTGTTTTTT. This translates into CSVVLAAGELFF.

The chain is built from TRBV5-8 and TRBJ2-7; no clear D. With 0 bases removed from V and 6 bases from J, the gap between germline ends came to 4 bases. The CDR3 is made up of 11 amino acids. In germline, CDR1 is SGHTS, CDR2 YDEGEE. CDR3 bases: TGTGCCAGCAGCTTGGCACGCGAGCAGTACTTC. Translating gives CASSLAREQYF.

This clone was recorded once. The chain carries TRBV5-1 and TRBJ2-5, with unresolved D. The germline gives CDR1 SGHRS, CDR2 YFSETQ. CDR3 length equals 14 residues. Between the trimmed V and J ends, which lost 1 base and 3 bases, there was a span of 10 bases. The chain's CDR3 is CASSLSQMEETQYF. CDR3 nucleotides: TGCGCCAGCAGCTTGAGCCAGATGGAAGAGACCCAGTACTTC. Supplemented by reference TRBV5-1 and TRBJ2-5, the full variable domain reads KAGVTQTPRYLIKTRGQQVTLSCSPISGHRSVSWYQQTPGQGLQFLFEYFSETQRNKGNFPGRFSGRQFSNSRSEMNVSTLELGDSALYLCASSLSQMEETQYFGPGTRLLVL.

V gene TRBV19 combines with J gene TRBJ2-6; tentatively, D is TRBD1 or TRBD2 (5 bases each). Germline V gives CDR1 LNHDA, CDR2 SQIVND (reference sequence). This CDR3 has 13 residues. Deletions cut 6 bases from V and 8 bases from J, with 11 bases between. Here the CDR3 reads CASRFGGTNVLTF. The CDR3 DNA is TGTGCCAGTAGATTTGGGGGTACCAACGTCCTGACTTTC.

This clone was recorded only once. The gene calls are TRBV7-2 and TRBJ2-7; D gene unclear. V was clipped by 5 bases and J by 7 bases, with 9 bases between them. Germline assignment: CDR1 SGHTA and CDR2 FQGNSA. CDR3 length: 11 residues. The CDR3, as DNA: TGTGCCAGCAGCAACCGTTGGGAGCAGTACTTC. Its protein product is CASSNRWEQYF.